The 2 T cell receptor beta chains below all came from one sample that was sequenced in a study of cytomegalovirus exposure and HLA in healthy donors. The PCR made use of 60 Vbeta and 13 Jbeta primers. Clones were sequenced by immunoSEQ multiplex PCR, and TCRdb holds only the in-frame ones, with some missing. In the table there are some 160,000 clones, 65% to 85% of which are singletons. The material sequenced was PBMCs. The receptor source for this set is a man aged 45-65 years in good health and CMV-seropositive.

J is TRBJ2-4 and V is TRBV28, with D maybe TRBD1 (6 bases). This CDR3 has 15 residues. V was trimmed by 2 bases and J by 0 bases, leaving 8 bases between them. CDR1 is MDHEN and CDR2 is SYDVKM in the germline V gene. CDR3 in amino acids: CASSLLTGAKNIQYF. The CDR3 DNA follows: TGTGCCAGCAGTTTACTGACAGGAGCCAAAAACATTCAGTACTTC.

This clone was detected once. The chain employs TRBV28 and TRBJ1-4; 7 positions match TRBD1. From germline, CDR1 is MDHEN and CDR2 SYDVKM. CDR3 size: 16 residues. V lost 1 base and J lost 5; bases outside the gene matches: 7. The CDR3 nucleotides read TGTGCCAGCAGTTTATTGGACAGGATCAAGAATGAAAAACTGTTTTTT. Protein product: CASSLLDRIKNEKLFF.